The clone carrying this T cell receptor beta chain was counted only a few times. TCRdb's copy holds only in-frame clones and misses some; the assay was immunoSEQ multiplex PCR. The sample yields some 13,000 clones, 80% to 90% seen once. CDR3 size: 15 residues. Germline V gene data show CDR1 as MRHNA and CDR2 as SNTAGT. The junction had 2 bases not matched to a gene; V was cut back by 4 bases and J by 1 base. This entry belongs to a study of graft-versus-host responses after intestinal transplantation. The sample here was PBMCs, taken after intestinal transplantation. The chain has TRBV6-4 and TRBJ2-5; 11 nucleotides agree with TRBD2. The receptor comes from a human patient who received an intestinal transplant, so some T cells may come from the graft donor. CDR3 region: CASSVTSGAQETQYF. CDR3 DNA: TGTGCCAGCAGTGTGACTAGCGGGGCCCAAGAGACCCAGTACTTC.